The 28 T cell receptor beta chains below come from one sample, sequenced in a study of blood T cell repertoires in COVID-19. Method: immunoSEQ multiplex PCR; TCRdb's copy keeps in-frame clones and lacks some. The sample consists of approximately 140,000 clones, about 83% of them appearing once. Input material: peripheral blood. The receptors were sampled from a man aged 50-60 years with acute or convalescent COVID-19.

This clone was detected a few times. The genes are TRBV20-1 and TRBJ1-3; D not certain. The length of the CDR3 is 14 residues. Germline values: CDR1 DFQATT, CDR2 SNEGSKA (reference sequence). V was trimmed by 3 bases and J by 0 bases, leaving 9 bases between them. The CDR3 is CSASGGFSGNTIYF. The CDR3 DNA follows: TGCAGTGCTAGTGGAGGTTTCTCTGGAAACACCATATATTTT.

The V call is TRBV5-1, the J call TRBJ2-3; 8 positions match TRBD2. Trimming cost V 0 bases and J 0 bases; bases outside gene matches: 6. The CDR3 is 17 amino acids. Germline V lookup: CDR1 SGHRS, CDR2 YFSETQ. DNA for the CDR3: TGCGCCAGCAGCTTGGTAGGAGCGGGAGTAAGCACAGATACGCAGTATTTT. It codes for CASSLVGAGVSTDTQYF.

The rearrangement joins TRBV27 to TRBJ1-1; 12 nucleotides align to TRBD1. CDR3 length: 15 amino acids. CDR1 MNHEY and CDR2 SMNVEV come from the germline V gene (reference sequence). The V gene end was trimmed by 1 base and the J gene end by 6 bases; junction bases not matched to a gene: 3. CDR3 in amino acids: CASSLWGQGASEAFF. In nucleotides, the CDR3 is TGTGCCAGCAGTTTATGGGGACAGGGGGCGTCTGAAGCTTTCTTT.

This chain links TRBV29-1 with TRBJ2-1, with a tentative D call TRBD2 (6 bases). The length of the CDR3 is 14 residues. The ends were cut back, 1 base at V and 2 bases at J, with 9 bases in the middle. Germline loops: CDR1 SQVTM, CDR2 ANQGSEA. In DNA form, the CDR3 reads TGCAGCGTTGAAGCTAGCGTCCCCTACAATGAGCAGTTCTTC. Translated: CSVEASVPYNEQFF.

The chain couples TRBV3-1 (or the pseudogene TRBV3-2) to TRBJ1-1; D may be TRBD1 (6 bases). Looked up from germline, CDR1 is LGHDT and CDR2 is YNNKEL (reference sequence). Trimming stripped 8 bases from V and 0 bases from J, with 10 bases between. The CDR3 consists of 13 residues. CDR3 sequence: CASLDRMNTEAFF. The CDR3 nucleotides read TGTGCCAGCCTGGACAGAATGAACACTGAAGCTTTCTTT.

The chain couples TRBV7-9 to TRBJ1-4; D possibly corresponds to TRBD1 (6 bases). Trimming shortened V by 5 bases and J by 0 bases, and 13 bases separated the two germline ends. This CDR3 comprises 16 residues. Germline-derived CDR1 and CDR2 are SEHNR and FQNEAQ (reference sequence). The CDR3 loop reads CASSGQLSATNEKLFF. The CDR3, as DNA: TGTGCCAGCAGCGGACAGCTATCTGCAACTAATGAAAAACTGTTTTTT. Together with reference TRBV7-9 and TRBJ1-4, the CDR3 gives the full variable domain: DTGVSQNPRHKITKRGQNVTFRCDPISEHNRLYWYRQTLGQGPEFLTYFQNEAQLEKSRLLSDRFSAERPKGSFSTLEIQRTEQGDSAMYLCASSGQLSATNEKLFFGSGTQLSVL.

The CDR3 DNA reads as TGTGCCAGCAGGGCACCCGGAAACACCATATATTTT. Encoded protein: CASRAPGNTIYF. The J gene is TRBJ1-3, the V gene TRBV6-5; D unclear. Per germline, CDR1 MNHEY and CDR2 SVGAGI. The germline V and J ends were trimmed by 6 bases and 4 bases, with 7 bases remaining between them. The CDR3 loop spans 12 amino acids.

The chain combines TRBV10-2 with TRBJ2-5; unclear D gene. CDR1 is WSHSY, CDR2 SAAADI, per germline. V was shortened by 6 bases and J by 0 bases, with 8 bases between the two germline ends. The CDR3 extends over 13 amino acids. CDR3 sequence reads: CASRTANQETQYF. CDR3 in DNA: TGCGCCAGCAGAACAGCAAACCAAGAGACCCAGTACTTC.

This sequence joins TRBV6-5 and TRBJ1-5; 9 positions agree with TRBD1. This CDR3 spans 14 amino acids. CDR1 and CDR2 (germline): MNHEY, SVGAGI. V lost 8 bases, J lost 6 bases, and 8 bases stayed unmatched. CDR3 in amino acids: CASGSTGGFQPQHF. The CDR3 nucleotides read TGTGCCAGCGGCAGCACAGGGGGCTTTCAGCCCCAGCATTTT.

The chain employs TRBV5-1 and TRBJ2-5; a possible D gene is TRBD2 (6 bases). Trimming left V 0 bases short and J 0 bases short, with 9 bases between. Germline V CDR1 and CDR2: SGHRS, YFSETQ. CDR3 length equals 15 residues. CDR3 bases: TGCGCCAGCAGCTTGGAAGGAGGGAACCAAGAGACCCAGTACTTC. It encodes CASSLEGGNQETQYF.

This chain links TRBV19 with TRBJ1-3; 7 bases line up with TRBD1. Germline CDR1 reads LNHDA; CDR2 reads SQIVND (reference sequence). The CDR3 consists of 15 residues. The ends lost 8 bases at V and 3 bases at J; junction bases unmatched: 10. The CDR3 protein is CASADDRVFGNTIYF. The CDR3 nucleotides are TGTGCCAGTGCCGACGACAGGGTATTTGGAAACACCATATATTTT.

The chain links TRBV5-1 to TRBJ2-5; D is perhaps TRBD2 (6 bases). V lost 0 bases, J lost 5 bases, and 20 bases lay in between. This CDR3 region has 17 residues. Germline V lookup: CDR1 SGHRS, CDR2 YFSETQ. As DNA, the CDR3 is TGCGCCAGCAGCTTGGCCGGGGGATCCCTGATTGAGGAGACCCAGTACTTC. Translation gives CASSLAGGSLIEETQYF. The whole variable domain, remainder taken from reference TRBV5-1 and TRBJ2-5, is KAGVTQTPRYLIKTRGQQVTLSCSPISGHRSVSWYQQTPGQGLQFLFEYFSETQRNKGNFPGRFSGRQFSNSRSEMNVSTLELGDSALYLCASSLAGGSLIEETQYFGPGTRLLVL.

The chain links TRBV5-6 to TRBJ2-3; D is unresolved. The CDR3 loop spans 16 amino acids. CDR1 is SGHDT, CDR2 YYEEEE, per germline. Between the trimmed V and J ends, which lost 2 bases and 0 bases, there was a span of 13 bases. The CDR3 DNA reads as TGTGCCAGCAGCTTTTTCGAGGCGGTGAGCACAGATACGCAGTATTTT. This codes for CASSFFEAVSTDTQYF. The whole variable domain, filled in from reference TRBV5-6 and TRBJ2-3, reads DAGVTQSPTHLIKTRGQQVTLRCSPKSGHDTVSWYQQALGQGPQFIFQYYEEEERQRGNFPDRFSGHQFPNYSSELNVNALLLGDSALYLCASSFFEAVSTDTQYFGPGTRLTVL.

The V and J genes are TRBV3-1 (or the pseudogene TRBV3-2) and TRBJ1-1; the D gene is possibly TRBD1 (6 bases). The CDR3 totals 17 residues. Trimming took off 0 bases at V and 0 bases at J, with 14 bases between the two ends. Germline V lookup: CDR1 LGHDT, CDR2 YNNKEL (reference sequence). The CDR3 loop reads CASSQESFTGMNTEAFF. Written as DNA, the CDR3 is TGTGCCAGCAGCCAAGAGTCTTTTACAGGGATGAACACTGAAGCTTTCTTT.

The V and J genes are TRBV12-5 and TRBJ1-2; the match to TRBD1 covers 12 bases. CDR3 size: 19 residues. V trimming: 2 bases; J trimming: 5 bases; junction bases outside the gene matches: 15. Germline CDR1 is LGHNT and CDR2 is FRNRAP. The CDR3 reads CASGLPTDTTGQGAYGYTF. In DNA form, the CDR3 reads TGTGCTAGTGGTTTGCCTACCGACACTACGGGACAGGGGGCTTATGGCTACACCTTC.

The chain recombines TRBV4-2 with TRBJ1-2; D might be TRBD1 (5 bases). The CDR3 loop spans 15 amino acids. Germline-derived CDR1 and CDR2 are LGHNA and YNFKEQ. V was clipped by 3 bases and J by 6 bases, with 17 bases between them. This CDR3 is CASSQGGAGVDGYTF. DNA for the CDR3: TGTGCCAGCAGCCAGGGAGGGGCGGGGGTTGATGGCTACACCTTC.

The CDR3 bases are TGTGCCAGCAGCTTGCAGGGAGGAGATCAGCCCCAGCATTTT. Its translation: CASSLQGGDQPQHF. The chain recombines TRBV5-4 with TRBJ1-5; TRBD1 might be the D (5 bases). This CDR3 contains 14 residues. V gave up 1 base and J gave up 5 bases, with 10 bases separating them. Germline values: CDR1 SGHNT, CDR2 YYREEE (reference sequence).

The chain recombines TRBV6-5 with TRBJ1-6, with 8 bases identical to TRBD1. CDR1 is MNHEY and CDR2 is SVGAGI in the germline V gene. With V trimmed by 7 bases and J by 5 bases, 4 bases remained unmatched. CDR3 length equals 14 residues. The CDR3 DNA follows: TGTGCCAGCACCGGGACAGGTGATAATTCACCCCTCCACTTT. Protein product: CASTGTGDNSPLHF.

This clone was counted between two and nine times. The rearrangement links TRBV13 to TRBJ2-7, with 11 positions matching TRBD1. The germline gives CDR1 PRHDT, CDR2 FYEKMQ (reference sequence). Germline trimming cut 5 bases from V and 5 bases from J; bases unmatched to any gene: 8. The CDR3 spans 15 residues. In nucleotides, the CDR3 is TGTGCCAGCAGCCCCGGGACAGGGGGGTTCCACGAGCAGTACTTC. Translated, it gives CASSPGTGGFHEQYF.

The J gene is TRBJ2-1, the V gene TRBV2; D may be TRBD1 (5 bases). Germline loops: CDR1 SNHLY, CDR2 FYNNEI. The CDR3 has 13 residues. V lost 6 bases to trimming and J lost 5 bases, with 11 bases between them. CDR3 in DNA: TGTGCCAGCAGCCAAGACAGCCACAATGAGCAGTTCTTC. Encoded protein: CASSQDSHNEQFF.

The J gene is TRBJ2-5, the V gene TRBV13; D perhaps matches TRBD1 (7 bases). Per germline, CDR1 PRHDT and CDR2 FYEKMQ (reference sequence). Trimming took off 5 bases at V and 4 bases at J, with 20 bases between the two ends. The CDR3 has 16 residues. The CDR3, as DNA: TGTGCCAGCAGCCTACGTCAGGGGGGCCTGAGAGAGACCCAGTACTTC. This gives the protein CASSLRQGGLRETQYF.

The chain links TRBV5-1 to TRBJ2-7, with TRBD1 matching 9 bases. J lost 4 bases, V lost 1 base, and 12 bases had no gene match. This CDR3 has 17 amino acids. The germline V gene encodes CDR1 SGHRS and CDR2 YFSETQ. CDR3 DNA: TGCGCCAGCAGCTTGCCGTTTCCGGGACAGGGTAGGTACGAGCAGTACTTC. It is translated as CASSLPFPGQGRYEQYF.

The genes are TRBV18 and TRBJ2-7; 7 bases line up with TRBD1. This CDR3 is 14 amino acids long. The V and J ends lost 3 bases and 2 bases, in that order; junction bases with no gene match: 4. Germline V gene lookup returns CDR1 KGHSH and CDR2 LQKENI. In DNA, the CDR3 is TGTGCCAGCTCACCCGGGACAGATACCTACGAGCAGTACTTC. This codes for CASSPGTDTYEQYF.

V gene TRBV28 combines with J gene TRBJ1-4, with a weak D call TRBD1 (5 bases). Trimming shortened V by 6 bases and J by 8 bases, and 16 bases separated the two germline ends. The CDR3 loop spans 14 amino acids. From germline, CDR1 is MDHEN and CDR2 SYDVKM. The CDR3 region is CASSPGGGMEKLFF. The CDR3 region has the DNA TGTGCCAGCAGCCCCGGTGGGGGGATGGAAAAACTGTTTTTT.

The chain couples TRBV15 to TRBJ2-7; D gene uncertain. Germline V lookup: CDR1 LNHNV, CDR2 YYDKDF (reference sequence). The CDR3 covers 13 residues. V shed 1 base and J shed 5 bases, with 9 bases lying between them. CDR3 protein: CATSRGRSHEQYV. As DNA, the CDR3 is TGTGCCACCAGCAGAGGGAGAAGCCACGAGCAGTACGTC.

The V and J genes are TRBV5-1 and TRBJ1-1; D remains unclear. Germline V gene lookup returns CDR1 SGHRS and CDR2 YFSETQ. Trimming took 4 bases from V and 1 from J, leaving 8 bases between them. CDR3 length: 13 amino acids. As DNA, the CDR3 is TGCGCCAGCAGCGTAACACCGAACACTGAAGCTTTCTTT. Translating it yields CASSVTPNTEAFF.

This chain joins TRBV6-1 and TRBJ1-3; no reliable D call. The CDR3 covers 14 residues. Trimming took 3 bases from V and 1 from J, leaving 7 bases between them. From germline, CDR1 is MNHNS and CDR2 SASEGT. Here the CDR3 DNA reads TGTGCCAGCAGTGATGTAATGTCTGGAAACACCATATATTTT. Translation gives CASSDVMSGNTIYF.

The chain uses TRBV5-1 and TRBJ1-1; D is unclear. The V end was cut by 0 bases, the J end by 5 bases, with 14 bases between. This CDR3 comprises 15 residues. Germline V lookup: CDR1 SGHRS, CDR2 YFSETQ. CDR3 sequence (DNA): TGCGCCAGCAGCTTGGCCGGCCCGGGGTGGACTGAAGCTTTCTTT. Translated, it gives CASSLAGPGWTEAFF.